What follows are 20 T cell receptor beta chains derived from one specimen sequenced in a study of Ad26.COV2.S vaccination and SARS-CoV-2 variants. Method: immunoSEQ multiplex PCR; TCRdb's copy keeps in-frame clones and lacks some. The sample contains about 350,000 clones, about 91% of which appear only once. Sequencing used peripheral blood, obtained after recovery from COVID-19. Receptors originate from a human donor who had recovered from COVID-19.

J is TRBJ1-2 and V is TRBV4-1; TRBD1 aligns across 11 bases. V was clipped by 5 bases and J by 5 bases; unmatched bases: 7. The V gene's germline CDR1 is MGHRA and CDR2 YSYEKL. The length of the CDR3 is 15 residues. The CDR3 coding sequence is TGCGCCAGCAGCAACCGGGGACAGGGGGAGTATGGCTACACCTTC. Translation gives CASSNRGQGEYGYTF.

The count of this clone is one. The chain combines TRBV19 with TRBJ2-1, with D possibly matching TRBD2 (5 bases). Trimming stripped 2 bases from V and 9 bases from J, with 8 bases between. The germline gives CDR1 LNHDA, CDR2 SQIVND (reference sequence). The CDR3 runs to 12 residues. The CDR3: CASSIIGSEQFF. The CDR3 bases are TGTGCCAGTAGTATAATAGGGAGTGAGCAGTTCTTC.

About this clone itself: The same CDR3 arises from other DNA sequences in this sample as well. Here the CDR3 reads CASSLGRANYGYTF. For the CDR3, the DNA is TGTGCCAGCAGCTTAGGGCGAGCTAACTATGGCTACACCTTC. The genes are TRBV7-8 and TRBJ1-2; D unresolved. This CDR3 is built from 14 residues. CDR1 is SGHVS, CDR2 FQNEAQ, per germline. V was trimmed by 1 base and J by 0 bases, leaving 6 bases between them.

This chain connects TRBV9 to TRBJ2-3, with D possibly matching TRBD2 (8 bases). The CDR3 length is 16 residues. V gave up 3 bases and J gave up 3 bases, with 17 bases separating them. Germline V gene data show CDR1 as SGDLS and CDR2 as YYNGEE. The CDR3 sequence is CASSAGGGGTTDTQYF. In DNA, the CDR3 is TGTGCCAGCAGCGCGGGAGGGGGCGGGACAACAGATACGCAGTATTTT.

The V gene is TRBV7-9, the J gene TRBJ1-4, with TRBD1 matching 8 bases. There are 16 residues in the CDR3. The V segment lost 5 bases and the J segment 11 bases; nucleotides outside the gene matches: 16. The germline V gene encodes CDR1 SEHNR and CDR2 FQNEAQ (reference sequence). The CDR3 sequence: CASSQLRTGLREKLFF. CDR3 sequence (DNA): TGTGCCAGCAGCCAACTTCGGACAGGGCTCCGTGAGAAACTGTTTTTT.

CDR3 protein: CASSPSGTGGGNEQYF. CDR3 nucleotides: TGTGCCAGCTCACCCAGCGGGACAGGGGGAGGAAACGAGCAGTACTTC. This sequence joins TRBV18 and TRBJ2-7, with 11 bases that match TRBD1. V shed 3 bases and J 5 bases; nucleotides not matched to a gene: 9. Germline V gene data show CDR1 as KGHSH and CDR2 as LQKENI. This CDR3 has 16 amino acids.

This chain joins TRBV18 and TRBJ2-7; D possibly corresponds to TRBD1 (6 bases). The CDR3 has 14 amino acids. CDR1 is KGHSH and CDR2 is LQKENI in the germline V gene. V gave up 6 bases and J gave up 2 bases, with 14 bases separating them. The CDR3 coding sequence is TGTGCCAGCTCCCTCGACAGGTCCACCTACGAGCAGTACTTC. Amino acids: CASSLDRSTYEQYF.

This clone was counted a single time. The rearrangement joins TRBV29-1 to TRBJ2-2; D may be TRBD2 (6 bases). V lost 7 bases and J 4 bases, leaving 13 bases between the germline ends. The CDR3 is made up of 13 amino acids. Germline V CDR1 and CDR2: SQVTM, ANQGSEA. The chain's CDR3 is CSAGSGGTGELFF. For the CDR3, the DNA is TGCAGCGCGGGTAGCGGTGGCACCGGGGAGCTGTTTTTT.

The V gene is TRBV13, the J gene TRBJ1-1, with D possibly being TRBD1 (5 bases). V lost 4 bases and J 5 bases, leaving 17 bases between the germline ends. Germline CDR1 PRHDT, CDR2 FYEKMQ (reference sequence). The CDR3 sequence is 15 residues long. Here the CDR3 DNA reads TGTGCCAGCAGCTGGGTACTAACACGGGGGACTGAAGCTTTCTTT. Protein sequence: CASSWVLTRGTEAFF.

This chain joins TRBV9 and TRBJ1-1; unclear D gene. Germline CDR1 SGDLS, CDR2 YYNGEE. Trimming took off 3 bases at V and 4 bases at J, with 7 bases between the two ends. The CDR3 runs 12 residues. CDR3 sequence (DNA): TGTGCCAGCAGCGACCTGGTCACTGAAGCTTTCTTT. This encodes CASSDLVTEAFF.

The CDR3 spells CASSLSPLGTGIYEQYF. The CDR3 nucleotides are TGTGCCAGCAGTCTATCCCCGCTCGGGACAGGGATCTACGAGCAGTACTTC. The J gene is TRBJ2-7, the V gene TRBV9; TRBD1 matches at 9 bases. CDR3 length: 17 amino acids. Germline trimming cut 5 bases from V and 3 bases from J; bases unmatched to any gene: 15. Looked up from germline, CDR1 is SGDLS and CDR2 is YYNGEE.

The V and J genes are TRBV6-6 and TRBJ2-5; 7 bases align to TRBD1. Germline V gene sequence: CDR1 MNHNY, CDR2 SVGAGI (reference sequence). J gave up 1 base and V 2 bases, and 4 bases lay outside the gene matches. The CDR3 is 15 amino acids. CDR3 loop: CASSYGTATQETQYF. The DNA of the CDR3 is TGTGCCAGCAGTTACGGGACAGCTACCCAAGAGACCCAGTACTTC.

This chain joins TRBV7-9 and TRBJ2-2, with D unresolved. V lost 5 bases to trimming and J lost 4 bases, with 8 bases between them. CDR3 size: 13 residues. Germline V gives CDR1 SEHNR, CDR2 FQNEAQ (reference sequence). The DNA for the CDR3 is TGTGCCAGCAGCCCTCGGCCCACCGGGGAGCTGTTTTTT. Protein product: CASSPRPTGELFF.

This clone was seen once. This chain uses TRBV19 with TRBJ1-1; 9 nucleotides agree with TRBD1. The germline V gene encodes CDR1 LNHDA and CDR2 SQIVND (reference sequence). The ends lost 4 bases at V and 5 bases at J; junction bases unmatched: 8. The CDR3 has 15 amino acids. The CDR3 DNA reads as TGTGCCAGTAGTAGACAGGGGGATAGAGGGACTGAAGCTTTCTTT. Translation: CASSRQGDRGTEAFF. Supplemented by reference TRBV19 and TRBJ1-1, the full variable domain reads DGGITQSPKYLFRKEGQNVTLSCEQNLNHDAMYWYRQDPGQGLRLIYYSQIVNDFQKGDIAEGYSVSREKKESFPLTVTSAQKNPTAFYLCASSRQGDRGTEAFFGQGTRLTVV.

CDR3 protein: CASSGYTNNEQFF. Written as DNA, the CDR3 is TGTGCCAGCAGCGGTTATACTAACAATGAGCAGTTCTTC. The rearrangement joins TRBV7-2 to TRBJ2-1; no reliable D call. The V end lost 5 bases, the J end lost 5 bases, and 10 bases lay between the germline ends. CDR3 length: 13 amino acids. CDR1 SGHTA and CDR2 FQGNSA come from the germline V gene.

The chain joins TRBV5-4 to TRBJ2-1; 9 bases line up with TRBD2. The CDR3 loop spans 16 amino acids. The J segment lost 6 bases and the V segment lost 7 bases, leaving 14 bases of the junction unmatched. The germline V gene encodes CDR1 SGHNT and CDR2 YYREEE (reference sequence). CDR3 amino acids: CASPPRGGGGANEQFF. Here the CDR3 DNA reads TGTGCCAGCCCCCCCCGAGGTGGCGGGGGGGCCAATGAGCAGTTCTTC. Together with reference TRBV5-4 and TRBJ2-1, the CDR3 gives the full variable domain: ETGVTQSPTHLIKTRGQQVTLRCSSQSGHNTVSWYQQALGQGPQFIFQYYREEENGRGNFPPRFSGLQFPNYSSELNVNALELDDSALYLCASPPRGGGGANEQFFGPGTRLTVL.

There are a few counts of this clone. The chain has TRBV7-9 and TRBJ2-3; D not resolved. The V gene lost 3 bases and the J gene lost 3 bases, with 13 bases spanning the gap. Per germline, CDR1 SEHNR and CDR2 FQNEAQ (reference sequence). CDR3 length equals 15 residues. This chain's CDR3 is CASSLSVLPTDTQYF. CDR3 nucleotide sequence: TGTGCCAGCAGCTTGTCCGTCCTACCGACAGATACGCAGTATTTT.

The sample holds one count of this clone. The chain joins TRBV6-4 to TRBJ1-2; 8 bases fit TRBD1. This CDR3 has 13 residues. The junction had 3 bases not matched to a gene; V was cut back by 2 bases and J by 7 bases. Germline assignment: CDR1 MRHNA and CDR2 SNTAGT. CDR3 DNA: TGTGCCAGCAGTGACGGACAGGGCGCTGGCTACACCTTC. It encodes CASSDGQGAGYTF.

The chain links TRBV5-4 to TRBJ1-1, with D tentatively TRBD1 (5 bases). CDR3 size: 12 residues. Germline V gene data show CDR1 as SGHNT and CDR2 as YYREEE (reference sequence). Deletions cut 4 bases from V and 7 bases from J, with 11 bases between. The CDR3 sequence: CASSPRGIEAFF. The CDR3 DNA reads as TGTGCCAGCAGCCCACGGGGGATTGAAGCTTTCTTT.

About this clone: The sample has other DNA sequences that encode this CDR3 too. The chain employs TRBV20-1 and TRBJ2-7; D is perhaps TRBD2 (5 bases). Germline CDR1 DFQATT, CDR2 SNEGSKA (reference sequence). The CDR3 totals 11 residues. The V end was cut by 5 bases, the J end by 6 bases, with 11 bases between. CDR3 DNA: TGCAGTGCTCCCTACCGGGGCGAGCAGTACTTC. Amino acid sequence: CSAPYRGEQYF.